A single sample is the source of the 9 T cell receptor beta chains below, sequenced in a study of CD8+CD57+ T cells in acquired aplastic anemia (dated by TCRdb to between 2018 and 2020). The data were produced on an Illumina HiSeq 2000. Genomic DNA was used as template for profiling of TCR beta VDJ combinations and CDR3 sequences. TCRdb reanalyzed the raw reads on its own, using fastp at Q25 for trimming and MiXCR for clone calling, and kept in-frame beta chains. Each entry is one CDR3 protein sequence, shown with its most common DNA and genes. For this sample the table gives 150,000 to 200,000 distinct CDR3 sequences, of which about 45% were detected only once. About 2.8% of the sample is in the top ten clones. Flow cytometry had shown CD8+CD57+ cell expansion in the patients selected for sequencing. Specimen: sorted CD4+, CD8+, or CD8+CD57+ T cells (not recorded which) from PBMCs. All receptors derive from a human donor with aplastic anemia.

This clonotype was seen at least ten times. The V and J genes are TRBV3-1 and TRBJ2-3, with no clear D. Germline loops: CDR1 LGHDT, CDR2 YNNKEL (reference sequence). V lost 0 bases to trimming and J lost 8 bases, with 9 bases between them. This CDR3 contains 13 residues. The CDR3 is CASSQDLGSTQYF. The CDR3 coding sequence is TGTGCCAGCAGCCAAGATCTTGGCAGTACGCAGTATTTT.

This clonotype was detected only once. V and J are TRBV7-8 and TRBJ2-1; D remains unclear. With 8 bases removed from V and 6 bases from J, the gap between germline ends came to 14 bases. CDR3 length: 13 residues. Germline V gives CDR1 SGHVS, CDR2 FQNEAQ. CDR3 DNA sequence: TGTGCCAGCTCGCTCGCCACCTCCAATGAGCAGTTCTTC. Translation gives CASSLATSNEQFF.

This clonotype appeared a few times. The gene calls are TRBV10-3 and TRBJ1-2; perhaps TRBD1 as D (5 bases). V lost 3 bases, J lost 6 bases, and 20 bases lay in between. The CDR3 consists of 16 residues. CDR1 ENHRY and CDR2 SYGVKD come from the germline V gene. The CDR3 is CAISEPGGGRIDGYTF. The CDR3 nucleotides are TGTGCCATCAGTGAACCTGGGGGAGGGAGAATCGATGGCTACACCTTC.

Written as DNA, the CDR3 is TGTGCCACCAGTGATAAGACAGCTAACTATGGCTACACCTTC. Translated, it gives CATSDKTANYGYTF. This chain connects TRBV24-1 to TRBJ1-2, with a tentative D call TRBD1 (5 bases). V was trimmed by 3 bases and J by 0 bases, leaving 7 bases between them. This CDR3 is 14 amino acids long. CDR1 is KGHDR, CDR2 SFDVKD, per germline.

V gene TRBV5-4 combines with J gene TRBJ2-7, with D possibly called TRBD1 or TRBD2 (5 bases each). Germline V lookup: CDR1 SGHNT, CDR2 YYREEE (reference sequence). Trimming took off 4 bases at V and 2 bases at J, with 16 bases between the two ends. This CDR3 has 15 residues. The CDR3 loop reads CASSPPGRGTYEQYF. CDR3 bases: TGTGCCAGCAGCCCGCCGGGACGCGGAACCTACGAGCAGTACTTC. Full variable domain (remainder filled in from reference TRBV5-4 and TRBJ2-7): ETGVTQSPTHLIKTRGQQVTLRCSSQSGHNTVSWYQQALGQGPQFIFQYYREEENGRGNFPPRFSGLQFPNYSSELNVNALELDDSALYLCASSPPGRGTYEQYFGPGTRLTVT.

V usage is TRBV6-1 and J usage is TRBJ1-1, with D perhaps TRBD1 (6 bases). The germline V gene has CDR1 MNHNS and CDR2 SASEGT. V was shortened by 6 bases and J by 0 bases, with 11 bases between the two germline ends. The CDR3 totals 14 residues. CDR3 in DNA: TGTGCCAGCAGCCGACAGGCCATGAACACTGAAGCTTTCTTT. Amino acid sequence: CASSRQAMNTEAFF.

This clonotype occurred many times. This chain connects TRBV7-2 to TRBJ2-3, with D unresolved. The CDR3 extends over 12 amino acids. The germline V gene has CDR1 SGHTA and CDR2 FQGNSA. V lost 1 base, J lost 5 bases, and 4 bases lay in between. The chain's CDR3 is CASSLDEDTQYF. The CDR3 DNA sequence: TGTGCCAGCAGCTTAGACGAAGATACGCAGTATTTT.

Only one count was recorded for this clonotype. CDR3 nucleotides: TGCAGCGTTGTGGGGGACAGGGGTCATCCCTACGAGCAGTACTTC. This translates into CSVVGDRGHPYEQYF. The chain couples TRBV29-1 to TRBJ2-7; TRBD1 matches at 10 bases. The CDR3 is 15 amino acids. CDR1 and CDR2 from the germline V gene are SQVTM and ANQGSEA. Trimming at V came to 4 bases and at J to 2 bases, leaving 8 bases not matched to a gene.

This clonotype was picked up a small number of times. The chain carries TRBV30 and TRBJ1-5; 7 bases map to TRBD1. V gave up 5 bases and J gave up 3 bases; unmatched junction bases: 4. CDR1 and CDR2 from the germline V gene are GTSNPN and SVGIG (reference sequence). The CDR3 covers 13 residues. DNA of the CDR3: TGTGCCTGGGGGACAGCAGACAATCAGCCCCAGCATTTT. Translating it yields CAWGTADNQPQHF.